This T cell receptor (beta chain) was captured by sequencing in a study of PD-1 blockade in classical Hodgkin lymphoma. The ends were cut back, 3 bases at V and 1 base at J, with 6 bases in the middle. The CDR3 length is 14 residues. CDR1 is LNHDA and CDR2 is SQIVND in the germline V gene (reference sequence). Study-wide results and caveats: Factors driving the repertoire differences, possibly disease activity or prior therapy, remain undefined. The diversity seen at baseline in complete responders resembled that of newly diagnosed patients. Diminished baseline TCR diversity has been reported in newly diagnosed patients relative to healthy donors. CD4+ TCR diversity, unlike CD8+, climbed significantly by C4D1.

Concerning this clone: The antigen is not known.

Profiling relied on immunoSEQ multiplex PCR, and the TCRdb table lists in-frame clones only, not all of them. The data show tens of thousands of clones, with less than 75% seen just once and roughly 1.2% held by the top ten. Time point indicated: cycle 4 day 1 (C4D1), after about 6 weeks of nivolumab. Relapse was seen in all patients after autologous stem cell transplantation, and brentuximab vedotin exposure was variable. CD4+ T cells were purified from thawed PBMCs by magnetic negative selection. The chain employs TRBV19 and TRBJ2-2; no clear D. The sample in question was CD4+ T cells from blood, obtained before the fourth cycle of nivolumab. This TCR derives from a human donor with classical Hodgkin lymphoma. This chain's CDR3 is CASSMSRNTGELFF. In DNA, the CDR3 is TGTGCCAGTAGTATGAGCAGGAACACCGGGGAGCTGTTTTTT.